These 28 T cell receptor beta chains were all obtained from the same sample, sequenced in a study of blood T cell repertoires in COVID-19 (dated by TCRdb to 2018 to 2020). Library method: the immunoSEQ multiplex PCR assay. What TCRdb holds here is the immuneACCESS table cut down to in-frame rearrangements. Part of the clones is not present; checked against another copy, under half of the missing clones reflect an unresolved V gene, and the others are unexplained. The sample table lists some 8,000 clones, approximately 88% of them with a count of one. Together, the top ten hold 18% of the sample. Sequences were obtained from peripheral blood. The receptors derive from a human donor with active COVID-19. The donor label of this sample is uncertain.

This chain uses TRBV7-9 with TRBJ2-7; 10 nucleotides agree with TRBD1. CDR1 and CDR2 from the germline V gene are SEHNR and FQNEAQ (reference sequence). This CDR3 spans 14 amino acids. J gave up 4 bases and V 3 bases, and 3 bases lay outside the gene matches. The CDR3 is CASSLGTGVYEQYF. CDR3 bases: TGTGCCAGCAGCTTGGGGACAGGGGTTTACGAGCAGTACTTC.

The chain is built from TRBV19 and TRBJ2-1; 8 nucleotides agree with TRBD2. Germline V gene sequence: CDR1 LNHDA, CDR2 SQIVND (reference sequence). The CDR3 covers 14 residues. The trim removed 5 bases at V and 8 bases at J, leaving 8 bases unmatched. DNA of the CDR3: TGTGCCAGTAGTCCCAGCGGGAGAATTTATGAGCAGTTCTTC. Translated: CASSPSGRIYEQFF.

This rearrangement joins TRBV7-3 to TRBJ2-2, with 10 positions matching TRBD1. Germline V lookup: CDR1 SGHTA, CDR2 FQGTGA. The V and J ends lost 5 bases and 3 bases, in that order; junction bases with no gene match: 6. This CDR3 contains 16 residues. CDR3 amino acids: CASSPGTGVDTGELFF. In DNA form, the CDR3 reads TGTGCCAGCAGCCCCGGGACAGGGGTTGACACCGGGGAGCTGTTTTTT. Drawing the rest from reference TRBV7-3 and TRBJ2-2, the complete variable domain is GAGVSQTPSNKVTEKGKYVELRCDPISGHTALYWYRQSLGQGPEFLIYFQGTGAADDSGLPNDRFFAVRPEGSVSTLKIQRTERGDSAVYLCASSPGTGVDTGELFFGEGSRLTVL.

The CDR3 is CASSNRGFVYEQYF. The DNA for the CDR3 is TGTGCCAGCAGCAACAGGGGTTTCGTCTACGAGCAGTACTTC. The chain carries TRBV28 and TRBJ2-7; 7 nucleotides align to TRBD1. J lost 3 bases, V lost 6 bases, and 8 bases had no gene match. Germline loops: CDR1 MDHEN, CDR2 SYDVKM. There are 14 residues in the CDR3.

CDR3: CASSSGLAGQETQYF. DNA for the CDR3: TGTGCCAGCAGTTCGGGACTAGCGGGACAAGAGACCCAGTACTTC. This chain uses TRBV2 with TRBJ2-5, with 13 bases matching TRBD2. Unmatched junction bases numbered 2, after V lost 5 bases and J lost 2 bases. The CDR3 totals 15 residues. Germline assignment: CDR1 SNHLY and CDR2 FYNNEI.

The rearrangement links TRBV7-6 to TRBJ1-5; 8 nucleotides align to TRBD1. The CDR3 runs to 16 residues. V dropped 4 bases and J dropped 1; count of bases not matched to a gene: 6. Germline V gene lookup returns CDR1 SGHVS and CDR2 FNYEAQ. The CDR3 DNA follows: TGTGCCAGCAGCTCGACAGGGGCGGCAAGCAATCAGCCCCAGCATTTT. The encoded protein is CASSSTGAASNQPQHF.

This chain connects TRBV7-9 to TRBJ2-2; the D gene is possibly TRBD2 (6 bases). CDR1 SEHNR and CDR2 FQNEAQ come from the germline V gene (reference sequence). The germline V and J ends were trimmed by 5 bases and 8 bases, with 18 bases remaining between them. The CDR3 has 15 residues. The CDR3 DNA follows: TGTGCCAGCAGCCCGATGTCGGGGGTTTCAGGGGAGCTGTTTTTT. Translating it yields CASSPMSGVSGELFF.

The CDR3 reads CASSLSTGLGQPQHF. The CDR3 coding sequence is TGTGCCAGCAGCTTATCGACAGGGCTGGGTCAGCCCCAGCATTTT. This chain links TRBV7-2 with TRBJ1-5, with 7 positions matching TRBD1. The trim removed 2 bases at V and 6 bases at J, leaving 7 bases unmatched. The CDR3 contains 15 residues. CDR1 and CDR2 (germline): SGHTA, FQGNSA. The full variable domain, in which reference TRBV7-2 and TRBJ1-5 provide the parts outside the CDR3, is GAGVSQSPSNKVTEKGKDVELRCDPISGHTALYWYRQSLGQGLEFLIYFQGNSAPDKSGLPSDRFSAERTGGSVSTLTIQRTQQEDSAVYLCASSLSTGLGQPQHFGDGTRLSIL.

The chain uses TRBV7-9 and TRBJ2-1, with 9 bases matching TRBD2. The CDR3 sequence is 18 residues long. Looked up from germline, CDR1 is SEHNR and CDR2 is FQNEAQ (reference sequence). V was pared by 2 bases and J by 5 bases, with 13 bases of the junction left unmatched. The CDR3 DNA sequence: TGTGCCAGCAGCTTACCCTCCCTTCTAGCGGGAAAAAACAATGAGCAGTTCTTC. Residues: CASSLPSLLAGKNNEQFF. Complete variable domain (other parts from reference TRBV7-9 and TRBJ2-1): DTGVSQNPRHKITKRGQNVTFRCDPISEHNRLYWYRQTLGQGPEFLTYFQNEAQLEKSRLLSDRFSAERPKGSFSTLEIQRTEQGDSAMYLCASSLPSLLAGKNNEQFFGPGTRLTVL.

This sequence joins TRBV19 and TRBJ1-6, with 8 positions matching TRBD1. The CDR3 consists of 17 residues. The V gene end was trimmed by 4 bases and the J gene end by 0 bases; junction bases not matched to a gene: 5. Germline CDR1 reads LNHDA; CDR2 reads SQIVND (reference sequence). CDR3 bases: TGTGCCAGTAGTACTAGACAGGGGAGCTCCTATAATTCACCCCTCCACTTT. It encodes CASSTRQGSSYNSPLHF.

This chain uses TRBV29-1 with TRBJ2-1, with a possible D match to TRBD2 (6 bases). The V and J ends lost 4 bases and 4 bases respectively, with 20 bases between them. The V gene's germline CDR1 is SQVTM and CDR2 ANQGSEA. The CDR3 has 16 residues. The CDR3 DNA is TGCAGCGTTGTAGGGGAGGTCGGGACCGGTTACAATGAGCAGTTCTTC. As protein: CSVVGEVGTGYNEQFF.

The CDR3 here is CASRSSAMADTQYF. CDR3 in DNA: TGCGCCAGCCGGAGTAGCGCGATGGCAGATACGCAGTATTTT. The chain is built from TRBV5-1 and TRBJ2-3; possible D gene TRBD2, 5 bases. The CDR3 totals 14 residues. In germline, CDR1 is SGHRS, CDR2 YFSETQ. The V gene lost 7 bases and the J gene lost 4 bases, with 16 bases spanning the gap.

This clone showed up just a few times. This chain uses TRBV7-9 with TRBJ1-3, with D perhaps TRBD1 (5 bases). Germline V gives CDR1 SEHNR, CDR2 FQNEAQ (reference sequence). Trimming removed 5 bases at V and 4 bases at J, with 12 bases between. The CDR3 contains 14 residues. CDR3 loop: CASSTPTEGNTIYF. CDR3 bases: TGTGCCAGCAGCACCCCGACAGAAGGAAACACCATATATTTT.

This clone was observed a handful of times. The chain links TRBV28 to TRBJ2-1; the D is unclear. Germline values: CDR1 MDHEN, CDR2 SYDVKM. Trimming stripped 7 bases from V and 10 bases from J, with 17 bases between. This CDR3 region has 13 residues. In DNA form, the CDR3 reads TGTGCCAGCACCCTCTTGTATGCCACAGAGCAGTTCTTC. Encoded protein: CASTLLYATEQFF.

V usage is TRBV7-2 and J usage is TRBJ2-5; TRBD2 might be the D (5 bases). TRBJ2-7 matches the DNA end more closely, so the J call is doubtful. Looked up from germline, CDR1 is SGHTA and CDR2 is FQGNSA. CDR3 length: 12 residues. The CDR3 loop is CASSPGGYEQYF. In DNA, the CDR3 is TGTGCCAGCAGCCCCGGAGGCTACGAGCAGTACTTC.

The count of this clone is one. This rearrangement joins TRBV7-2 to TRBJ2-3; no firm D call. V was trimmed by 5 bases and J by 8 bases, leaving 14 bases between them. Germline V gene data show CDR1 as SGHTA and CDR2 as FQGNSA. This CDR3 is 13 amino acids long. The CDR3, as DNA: TGTGCCAGCAGCATTAGCCCCCTGGGTACGCAGTATTTT. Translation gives CASSISPLGTQYF.

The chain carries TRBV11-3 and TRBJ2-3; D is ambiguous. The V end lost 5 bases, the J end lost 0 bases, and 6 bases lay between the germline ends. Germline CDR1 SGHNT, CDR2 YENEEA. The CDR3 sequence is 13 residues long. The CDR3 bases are TGTGCCAGCAGCGCCACTAGCACAGATACGCAGTATTTT. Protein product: CASSATSTDTQYF.

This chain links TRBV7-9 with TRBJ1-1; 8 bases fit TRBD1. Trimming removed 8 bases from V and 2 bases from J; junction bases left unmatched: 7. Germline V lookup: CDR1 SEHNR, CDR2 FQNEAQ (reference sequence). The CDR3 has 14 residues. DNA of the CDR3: TGTGCCAGCCATACAGGGGGAGGCAACACTGAAGCTTTCTTT. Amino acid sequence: CASHTGGGNTEAFF.

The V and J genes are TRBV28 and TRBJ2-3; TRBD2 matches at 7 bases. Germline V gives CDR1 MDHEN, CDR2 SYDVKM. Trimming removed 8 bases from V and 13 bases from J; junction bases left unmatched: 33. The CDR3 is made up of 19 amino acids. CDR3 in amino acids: CASANHTTPHQETSESKYF. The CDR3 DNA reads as TGTGCCAGCGCTAACCATACAACCCCACATCAAGAAACTAGCGAAAGTAAGTATTTT.

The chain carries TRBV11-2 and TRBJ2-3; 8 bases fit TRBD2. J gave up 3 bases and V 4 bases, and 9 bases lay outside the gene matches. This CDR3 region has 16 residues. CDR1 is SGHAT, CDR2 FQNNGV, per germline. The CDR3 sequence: CASSSRTSLETDTQYF. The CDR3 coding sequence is TGTGCCAGCAGCTCCCGGACTAGCTTAGAGACAGATACGCAGTATTTT.

The CDR3: CASTVTSGPNNEQFF. DNA of the CDR3: TGTGCCAGCACTGTCACTAGCGGGCCTAACAATGAGCAGTTCTTC. The V gene is TRBV9, the J gene TRBJ2-1, with 9 bases lining up with TRBD2. CDR1 SGDLS and CDR2 YYNGEE come from the germline V gene. This CDR3 region has 15 residues. V dropped 6 bases and J dropped 5; count of bases not matched to a gene: 9.

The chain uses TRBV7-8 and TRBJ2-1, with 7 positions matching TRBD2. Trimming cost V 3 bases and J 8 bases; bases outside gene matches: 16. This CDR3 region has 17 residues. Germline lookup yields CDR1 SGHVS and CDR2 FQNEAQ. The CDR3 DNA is TGTGCCAGCAGCTTGGGGAGAGCGGGGAGGGCCTATTATGAGCAGTTCTTC. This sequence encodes CASSLGRAGRAYYEQFF.

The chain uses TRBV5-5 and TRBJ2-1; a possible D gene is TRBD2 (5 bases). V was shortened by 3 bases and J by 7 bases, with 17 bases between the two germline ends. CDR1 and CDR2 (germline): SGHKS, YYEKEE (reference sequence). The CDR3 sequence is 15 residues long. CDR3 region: CASSYRDQTGNEQFF. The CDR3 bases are TGTGCCAGCAGCTACCGGGATCAAACGGGGAATGAGCAGTTCTTC.

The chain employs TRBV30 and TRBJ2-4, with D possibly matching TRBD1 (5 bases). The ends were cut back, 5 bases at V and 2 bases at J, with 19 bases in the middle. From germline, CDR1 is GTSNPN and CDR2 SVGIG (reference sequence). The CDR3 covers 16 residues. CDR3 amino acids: CAWDRPKGWSKNIQYF. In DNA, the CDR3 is TGTGCCTGGGATCGCCCCAAGGGGTGGTCCAAAAACATTCAGTACTTC.

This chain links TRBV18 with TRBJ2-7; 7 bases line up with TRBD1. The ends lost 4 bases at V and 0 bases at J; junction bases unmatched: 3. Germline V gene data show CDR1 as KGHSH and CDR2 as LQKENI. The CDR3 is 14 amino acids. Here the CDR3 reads CASSQTGSSYEQYF. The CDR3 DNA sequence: TGTGCCAGCTCACAGACAGGGTCCTCCTACGAGCAGTACTTC.

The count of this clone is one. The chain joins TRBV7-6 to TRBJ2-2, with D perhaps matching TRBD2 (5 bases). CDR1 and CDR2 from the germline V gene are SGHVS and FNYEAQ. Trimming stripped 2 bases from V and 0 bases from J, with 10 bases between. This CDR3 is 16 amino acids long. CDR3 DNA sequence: TGTGCCAGCAGCTTAAGACCCGGGGCGAACACCGGGGAGCTGTTTTTT. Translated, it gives CASSLRPGANTGELFF.

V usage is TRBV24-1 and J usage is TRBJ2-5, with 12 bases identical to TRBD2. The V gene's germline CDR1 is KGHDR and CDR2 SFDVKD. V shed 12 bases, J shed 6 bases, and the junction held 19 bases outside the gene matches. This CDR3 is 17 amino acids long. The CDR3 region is CAASTSGSVHVGKTQYF. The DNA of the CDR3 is TGTGCCGCATCGACTAGCGGGAGCGTCCACGTGGGAAAGACCCAGTACTTC.

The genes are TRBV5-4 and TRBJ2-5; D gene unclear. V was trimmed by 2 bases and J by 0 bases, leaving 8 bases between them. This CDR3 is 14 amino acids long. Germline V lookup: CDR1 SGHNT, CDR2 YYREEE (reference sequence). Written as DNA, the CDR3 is TGTGCCAGCAGCTTCGACAAGTACCAAGAGACCCAGTACTTC. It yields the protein CASSFDKYQETQYF. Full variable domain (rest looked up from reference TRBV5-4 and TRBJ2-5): ETGVTQSPTHLIKTRGQQVTLRCSSQSGHNTVSWYQQALGQGPQFIFQYYREEENGRGNFPPRFSGLQFPNYSSELNVNALELDDSALYLCASSFDKYQETQYFGPGTRLLVL.